A selection of T cell receptor beta chains follows, all from one sample in a study of blood T cell repertoires in COVID-19. Only in-frame clones appear in the TCRdb table, and some are missing; sequencing was by immunoSEQ multiplex PCR. The sample lists 100,000 to 130,000 clones; just over 70% were seen once. Sample: peripheral blood. These receptors originate from a woman in her thirties or forties with acute or convalescent COVID-19. Each CDR3 is given without its conserved first and last residue. Fields, in order: V gene, J gene, CDR3 protein.

V gene: TRBV2; J gene: TRBJ1-3; CDR3 protein: ASRATGLGGNTIY
V gene: TRBV7-9; J gene: TRBJ2-1; CDR3 protein: ASSSTGIQF
V gene: TRBV10-3; J gene: TRBJ2-7; CDR3 protein: AISESASRTGAYEQY
V gene: TRBV7-8; J gene: TRBJ2-5; CDR3 protein: ASSFDSQETQY
V gene: TRBV7-9; J gene: TRBJ2-3; CDR3 protein: ASTRTSDGTDTQY
V gene: TRBV30; J gene: TRBJ2-7; CDR3 protein: AWRPGLNYEQY
V gene: TRBV3-1/TRBV3-2; J gene: TRBJ2-1; CDR3 protein: ASSQAMGGSYNEQF
V gene: TRBV9; J gene: TRBJ2-1; CDR3 protein: ASSAGTSGGYNEQF
V gene: TRBV19; J gene: TRBJ1-6; CDR3 protein: ASSDSGTGVSPLH
V gene: TRBV7-8; J gene: TRBJ2-5; CDR3 protein: ASSLVAGPFRETQY
V gene: TRBV21-1; J gene: TRBJ2-7; CDR3 protein: ASYRSPYEQY
V gene: TRBV9; J gene: TRBJ2-3; CDR3 protein: ASSEGVHTDTQY
V gene: TRBV2; J gene: TRBJ1-1; CDR3 protein: ASSEAGGGEAF
V gene: TRBV2; J gene: TRBJ1-1; CDR3 protein: ASSGSAEAF
V gene: TRBV5-4; J gene: TRBJ2-3; CDR3 protein: ASSDPGQGRDTQY
V gene: TRBV6-2/TRBV6-3; J gene: TRBJ1-3; CDR3 protein: ASSFSRGGNTIY
V gene: TRBV2; J gene: TRBJ2-3; CDR3 protein: ASRVGTSGTQY
V gene: TRBV4-1; J gene: TRBJ1-3; CDR3 protein: ASSQGHSSGNTIY
V gene: TRBV5-1; J gene: TRBJ2-5; CDR3 protein: ASSLGPGGQETQY
V gene: TRBV15; J gene: TRBJ1-4; CDR3 protein: ATSTHGGANEKLF
V gene: TRBV7-2; J gene: TRBJ2-5; CDR3 protein: ASGLEVISGTQY
V gene: TRBV5-1; J gene: TRBJ1-4; CDR3 protein: ASSLETSPTRKLF
V gene: TRBV19; J gene: TRBJ2-4; CDR3 protein: ASSTPGLAGGSIQY
V gene: TRBV5-1; J gene: TRBJ1-4; CDR3 protein: ASSQIGVREEKLF
V gene: TRBV6-5; J gene: TRBJ1-6; CDR3 protein: ATAEYHSYNSPLH
V gene: TRBV28; J gene: TRBJ2-2; CDR3 protein: ASSFSDRITGELF
V gene: TRBV28; J gene: TRBJ2-5; CDR3 protein: ASSLSGSQETQY
V gene: TRBV10-2; J gene: TRBJ1-4; CDR3 protein: ASSGQGSNEKLF
V gene: TRBV28; J gene: TRBJ1-2; CDR3 protein: ASNPGQNNYGYT
V gene: TRBV2; J gene: TRBJ1-1; CDR3 protein: ASRSPVLNTEAF
V gene: TRBV30; J gene: TRBJ2-5; CDR3 protein: AWGTRQETQY
V gene: TRBV7-9; J gene: TRBJ1-2; CDR3 protein: ASSSGTTDGYT
V gene: TRBV5-1; J gene: TRBJ2-5; CDR3 protein: ASSLDPGQETQY
V gene: TRBV20-1; J gene: TRBJ2-7; CDR3 protein: SASTPGQATYEQY
V gene: TRBV29-1; J gene: TRBJ2-2; CDR3 protein: SVLGGEYTGELF
V gene: TRBV10-3; J gene: TRBJ2-2; CDR3 protein: AITGGHTGELF
V gene: TRBV6-1; J gene: TRBJ1-5; CDR3 protein: ASSDYNRYYSNQPQH
V gene: TRBV5-6; J gene: TRBJ2-5; CDR3 protein: ASSLSGYEPLETQY
V gene: TRBV11-1; J gene: TRBJ2-1; CDR3 protein: ASSLSGRNEQF
V gene: TRBV4-1; J gene: TRBJ2-4; CDR3 protein: ASSHPLRDRKNIQY
V gene: TRBV7-2; J gene: TRBJ2-3; CDR3 protein: ASSLAPGGGSDTQY
V gene: TRBV2; J gene: TRBJ2-3; CDR3 protein: ASSVQEGTDTQY
V gene: TRBV10-3; J gene: TRBJ1-2; CDR3 protein: AISEGRLYYGYT
V gene: TRBV4-2; J gene: TRBJ1-4; CDR3 protein: ASSQDYGTGGEKLF
V gene: TRBV6-5; J gene: TRBJ1-5; CDR3 protein: ASSWGQSNQPQH
V gene: TRBV11-2; J gene: TRBJ2-7; CDR3 protein: ASSVDPGLTYEQY
V gene: TRBV11-2; J gene: TRBJ2-1; CDR3 protein: ASSSGPGGEQF
V gene: TRBV19; J gene: TRBJ2-7; CDR3 protein: ASSIDQYYEQY
V gene: TRBV6-6; J gene: TRBJ1-5; CDR3 protein: ASRGQSNQPQH
V gene: TRBV6-2/TRBV6-3; J gene: TRBJ2-4; CDR3 protein: ASSYDRGLGIQY
V gene: TRBV9; J gene: TRBJ1-2; CDR3 protein: ASSAPGQRYGYT
V gene: TRBV30; J gene: TRBJ1-3; CDR3 protein: AWSQAGQTAHN
V gene: TRBV7-7; J gene: TRBJ2-7; CDR3 protein: ASSPGTGRAEEQY
V gene: TRBV24-1; J gene: TRBJ2-5; CDR3 protein: ATSDLRGQGETQY
V gene: TRBV18; J gene: TRBJ2-2; CDR3 protein: ASSFDRRNTGELF